This T cell receptor (beta chain) comes out of a study of T cells after yellow fever vaccination. Study-level background: Preparing low-cell-number fractions relied on SMART-Seq v4 Ultra Low Input.

This clonotype came up a few times. This CDR3 spans 13 amino acids. V lost 0 bases and J lost 7, with 9 bases in between. Germline V gene data show CDR1 as SGHTA and CDR2 as FQGNSA. TCRdb redid the calling of the 5' RACE reads with MiXCR, one entry per CDR3 protein. The sample carries 400,000 or so distinct CDR3 sequences, 6.2% recorded once. The specimen was PBMCs, collected 5 days after the yellow fever booster vaccination. This receptor was obtained from a young man who received the YFV17D yellow fever vaccine. The rearrangement links TRBV7-2 to TRBJ1-1; D possibly corresponds to TRBD1 (5 bases). CDR3 sequence reads: CASSLASGIEAFF. For the CDR3, the DNA is TGTGCCAGCAGCTTAGCTTCAGGGATTGAAGCTTTCTTT.